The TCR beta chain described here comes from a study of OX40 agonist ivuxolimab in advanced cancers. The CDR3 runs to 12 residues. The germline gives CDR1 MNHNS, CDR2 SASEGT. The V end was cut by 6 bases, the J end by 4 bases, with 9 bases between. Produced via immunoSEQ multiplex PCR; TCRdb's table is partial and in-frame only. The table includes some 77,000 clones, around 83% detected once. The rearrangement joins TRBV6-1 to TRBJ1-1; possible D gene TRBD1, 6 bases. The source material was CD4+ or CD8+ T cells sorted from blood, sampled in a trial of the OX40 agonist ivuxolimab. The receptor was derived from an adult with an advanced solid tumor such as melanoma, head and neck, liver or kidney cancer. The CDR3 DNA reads TGTGCCAGCAGACAGGGCGGCACTGAAGCTTTCTTT. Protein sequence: CASRQGGTEAFF.